This is a list of T cell receptor beta chains from one sample in a study of blood T cell repertoires in COVID-19. This table comes from immunoSEQ multiplex PCR, and its TCRdb copy is limited to in-frame clones, with some not included. The profile shows approximately 230,000 clones, approximately 86% of them singletons. What was sequenced was peripheral blood. These receptor sequences come from an elderly woman with active or convalescent COVID-19. Both conserved end residues are part of each CDR3. The D gene is left open where the match is weak. Where a row states a size, it is once, few, many or the class of an expanded clone; other rows omit it.

CDR3 DNA | CDR3 protein | clone size | V gene | D gene | J gene
TGTGCCAGCAGTCGCGGACAGGGCATCAATCAGCCCCAGCATTTT | CASSRGQGINQPQHF | few | TRBV6-5 | TRBD1 | TRBJ1-5
TGTGCCAGCAGCCAGGCGGGACTAGCGGGATACAATGAGCAGTTCTTC | CASSQAGLAGYNEQFF | once | TRBV4-2 | TRBD2 | TRBJ2-1
TGTGCCAGCTCCCTCGGACAGACTAACACTGAAGCTTTCTTT | CASSLGQTNTEAFF | . | TRBV19 | . | TRBJ1-1
TGTGCCAGTAGTTACAGGGTCTCCTACGAGCAGTACTTC | CASSYRVSYEQYF | few | TRBV19 | . | TRBJ2-7
TGCGCCAGCAGTTTCAGGGGGCTTAAAGAGGACGAGCAGTACTTC | CASSFRGLKEDEQYF | . | TRBV5-1 | TRBD1 | TRBJ2-7
TGTGCCACCAGTGACACCACAGGGGTCTACAATCAGCCCCAGCATTTT | CATSDTTGVYNQPQHF | . | TRBV24-1 | TRBD1 | TRBJ1-5
TGCGCCAGCAGTGAGCATAGCGGGGAGCCCCAGCATTTT | CASSEHSGEPQHF | . | TRBV10-2 | . | TRBJ1-5
TGTGCCAGCCAGTTCAGCTCCTACAATGAGCAGTTCTTC | CASQFSSYNEQFF | . | TRBV6-5 | . | TRBJ2-1
TGTGCCAGCAGCCCGTTGGAAGAGGTAGATCAGCCCCAGCATTTT | CASSPLEEVDQPQHF | . | TRBV25-1 | . | TRBJ1-5
TGTGCCAGCAGCTTGACGGACAGAAGCTATGGCTACACCTTC | CASSLTDRSYGYTF | . | TRBV5-6 | . | TRBJ1-2
TGCGCCAGCAGCTTGTACGGGGAGGCCACCGGGGAGCTGTTTTTT | CASSLYGEATGELFF | . | TRBV5-1 | . | TRBJ2-2
TGTGCCAGCAGCTGGCAGGCTAATGAAAAACTGTTTTTT | CASSWQANEKLFF | few | TRBV2 | . | TRBJ1-4
TGTGCCAGCAGCTTAGATCCAGGGGGCAATTCACCCCTCCACTTT | CASSLDPGGNSPLHF | few | TRBV11-2 | TRBD1 | TRBJ1-6
TGTGCCAGCAGCTCGACTAGCAATGAAGAGACCCAGTACTTC | CASSSTSNEETQYF | . | TRBV7-2 | TRBD2 | TRBJ2-5
TGTGCCAGCAGCTCGACAGGGATGCTCCACTTT | CASSSTGMLHF | few | TRBV7-9 | TRBD1 | TRBJ1-6
TGCAGCGTTTTCGGGGGCTCTGGAAACACCATATATTTT | CSVFGGSGNTIYF | . | TRBV29-1 | . | TRBJ1-3
TGTGCCAGCAGCATACCCCAGGCGACCCAGTACTTC | CASSIPQATQYF | . | TRBV7-2 | . | TRBJ2-5
TGTGCCAGCAGCTTTTTGGCAGGGCATGAAGCTTTCTTT | CASSFLAGHEAFF | . | TRBV11-3 | . | TRBJ1-1
TGCAGCGTTGACCTAGCGGGGGCATCCACTAGCACAGATACGCAGTATTTT | CSVDLAGASTSTDTQYF | once | TRBV29-1 | TRBD2 | TRBJ2-3
TGCAGCGCACAACCAGGGGGTGGCACTGAAGCTTTCTTT | CSAQPGGGTEAFF | . | TRBV29-1 | TRBD1 | TRBJ1-1
TGTGCCAGCAGCTCCCGACAGGAGCTCCCGAACACTGAAGCTTTCTTT | CASSSRQELPNTEAFF | . | TRBV7-9 | . | TRBJ1-1
TGCGCCAGCAGCCTCGGGACTAGCGGGATCGAGCAGTACTTC | CASSLGTSGIEQYF | . | TRBV5-1 | TRBD2 | TRBJ2-7
TGTGCCAGCAGTGGGCAGGCAACCTACGAGCAGTACTTC | CASSGQATYEQYF | . | TRBV2 | . | TRBJ2-7
TGTGCCAGCAGGACAGGGGATAATTCACCCCTCCACTTT | CASRTGDNSPLHF | . | TRBV11-2 | TRBD1 | TRBJ1-6
TGTGCCAGCAGCCTCCACGGGACAGGGGAAGAGACCCAGTACTTC | CASSLHGTGEETQYF | once | TRBV2 | TRBD1 | TRBJ2-5
TGCAGCGTTGAACCTGTTTCCTATGGCTACACCTTC | CSVEPVSYGYTF | few | TRBV29-1 | . | TRBJ1-2
TGTGCCAGCAGCTTTGCCCACCACCTCGGTAGCCCGGGTTCACCCCTCCACTTT | CASSFAHHLGSPGSPLHF | . | TRBV5-5 | . | TRBJ1-6
TGTGCCTGGAGTACGGGACTGGGAGTCCACGAGCAGTACTTC | CAWSTGLGVHEQYF | . | TRBV30 | . | TRBJ2-7
TGTGCCAGCAGTGGCGTACAGCTTAATGAAAAACTGTTTTTT | CASSGVQLNEKLFF | . | TRBV6-4 | . | TRBJ1-4
TGCGCCAGCAGCCAAACTGAAGGGGGGGACTACGAGCAGTACTTC | CASSQTEGGDYEQYF | . | TRBV4-1 | . | TRBJ2-7
TGTGCCAGTAGTATAGATCCCGGGACCATGACTAGAGCTTTCTTT | CASSIDPGTMTRAFF | . | TRBV19 | . | TRBJ1-1
TGTGCCAGCAGTCCCACCCCTGGAGCGGCTGGCTACACCTTC | CASSPTPGAAGYTF | . | TRBV27 | . | TRBJ1-2
TGCGCCAGCAGCACCGGGGTGGCAGGGGCTAAGGAGACCCAGTACTTC | CASSTGVAGAKETQYF | . | TRBV5-1 | . | TRBJ2-5
TGTGCCAGCAAAACCTCAGGGCAACCCAACACTGAAGCTTTCTTT | CASKTSGQPNTEAFF | . | TRBV27 | . | TRBJ1-1
TGCGCCAGCAGCCCCGGACAGACGATCTCCTATAATTCACCCCTCCACTTT | CASSPGQTISYNSPLHF | . | TRBV5-1 | . | TRBJ1-6
TGCGCCAGCAGCTTGGTAATGTCAGGGGGACTAGAGACCCAGTACTTC | CASSLVMSGGLETQYF | few | TRBV5-1 | . | TRBJ2-5
TGTGCCAGCAGCTTGGCACTTACAGGGGCCTACGAGCAGTACTTC | CASSLALTGAYEQYF | . | TRBV5-6 | TRBD1 | TRBJ2-7
TGTGCCAGCTCACCCCCGGTAGGGGCAGATACGCAGTATTTT | CASSPPVGADTQYF | . | TRBV18 | . | TRBJ2-3
TGCGCCAGCAGCTTGGGGCCAGGAGGCTACACCTTC | CASSLGPGGYTF | . | TRBV5-1 | . | TRBJ1-2
TGTGCCAGCAGACCTCAGGGGTTCGGCAATCAGCCCCAGCATTTT | CASRPQGFGNQPQHF | . | TRBV7-2 | . | TRBJ1-5
TGTGCCAGCTCACCACCGGCCATGGCAACTAATGAAAAACTGTTTTTT | CASSPPAMATNEKLFF | . | TRBV18 | . | TRBJ1-4
TGTGCCAGCAGCCAGTGGACAGGGGACTATGGCTACACCTTC | CASSQWTGDYGYTF | . | TRBV3-1/TRBV3-2 | TRBD1 | TRBJ1-2
TGTGCCAGCAGTGTCACAAACTCCTACGAGCAGTACTTC | CASSVTNSYEQYF | . | TRBV2 | . | TRBJ2-7
TGTGCCAGTACGACTAGCCGGGGTGGGGAGCAGTACTTC | CASTTSRGGEQYF | . | TRBV6-6 | TRBD2 | TRBJ2-7
TGTGCCAGCAGCGCAGGGTCTACTGGAAACACCATATATTTT | CASSAGSTGNTIYF | . | TRBV9 | . | TRBJ1-3
TGTGCCAGCAGCTTACTACGGGACTCTGGAAACACCATATATTTT | CASSLLRDSGNTIYF | . | TRBV7-9 | . | TRBJ1-3
TGTGCCAGCAGCCAATCAAACGGGGCAACTAATGAAAAACTGTTTTTT | CASSQSNGATNEKLFF | . | TRBV4-2 | . | TRBJ1-4
TGCGCCAGCACCTCGGGCAGGGGGCCAGATACGCAGTATTTT | CASTSGRGPDTQYF | . | TRBV5-1 | TRBD1 | TRBJ2-3
TGCGCCAGCAGTGCACCGGGTACAGAGACCCAGTACTTC | CASSAPGTETQYF | few | TRBV10-2 | . | TRBJ2-5
TGCGCCAGCAGTTTGGGACTAGCTCTGAATACGCAGTATTTT | CASSLGLALNTQYF | . | TRBV4-1 | TRBD2 | TRBJ2-3
TGTGCCATCAGTGCAGAGAGGCCGGGCTCTGGAAACACCATATATTTT | CAISAERPGSGNTIYF | . | TRBV10-3 | . | TRBJ1-3
TGTGCCAGCAGCTTGTCTAACCAGGGGGTCGACACCTTC | CASSLSNQGVDTF | . | TRBV5-5 | TRBD1 | TRBJ1-2
TGTGCCAGCAGCGCCGGCTCGGGTTACGAGCAGTACTTC | CASSAGSGYEQYF | . | TRBV27 | . | TRBJ2-7
TGTGCCAGTATCAAACAGGGGGGACCCTACAATGAGCAGTTCTTC | CASIKQGGPYNEQFF | . | TRBV19 | TRBD1 | TRBJ2-1